The 2 T cell receptor beta chains listed next were all sequenced from one sample in a study of blood T cell repertoires in COVID-19. Measured with immunoSEQ multiplex PCR; TCRdb has only the in-frame clones, and not every one. In the table there are some 450,000 clones, around 90% of which are singletons. The sequencing input was peripheral blood. Source of these receptors: a man aged 18 to 35 with COVID-19, enrolled during active disease.

The V and J genes are TRBV19 and TRBJ2-3; TRBD2 agrees at 9 bases. The germline V gene encodes CDR1 LNHDA and CDR2 SQIVND (reference sequence). The ends lost 3 bases at V and 0 bases at J; junction bases unmatched: 4. The CDR3 sequence is 16 residues long. In DNA form, the CDR3 reads TGTGCCAGTAGTATGTCTAGCGGGGTGAGCACAGATACGCAGTATTTT. Its translation is CASSMSSGVSTDTQYF.

This clone was seen once. This rearrangement joins TRBV19 to TRBJ1-6; possibly TRBD1 for D (6 bases). The ends were cut back, 9 bases at V and 10 bases at J, with 22 bases in the middle. This CDR3 has 15 residues. From germline, CDR1 is LNHDA and CDR2 SQIVND (reference sequence). The CDR3 here is CASRNTGGRGSPLHF. The CDR3 region has the DNA TGTGCCAGCCGCAACACCGGGGGGAGGGGGTCACCCCTCCACTTT. The full variable domain, rest sourced from reference TRBV19 and TRBJ1-6, is DGGITQSPKYLFRKEGQNVTLSCEQNLNHDAMYWYRQDPGQGLRLIYYSQIVNDFQKGDIAEGYSVSREKKESFPLTVTSAQKNPTAFYLCASRNTGGRGSPLHFGNGTRLTVT.